One sample yielded the 30 T cell receptor beta chains listed below, sequenced in a study of beta chain features in type 1 diabetes. Sequencing targeted expressed TCRB transcripts, as all isolated RNA had been reverse transcribed. Assay used: immunoSEQ multiplex PCR; TCRdb lists only in-frame clones, some missing. The table lists some 220,000 clones, 9.5% to 13% of them singletons. Source material: central memory CD4+ T cells from blood. These receptors came from a man aged 18 to 35 in good health.

The V and J genes are TRBV10-1 and TRBJ2-3; D not certain. The CDR3 is 11 amino acids. V gave up 4 bases and J gave up 5 bases, with 4 bases separating them. Germline V gene sequence: CDR1 WNHNN, CDR2 SYGVQD (reference sequence). Here the CDR3 reads CASSAVDTQYF. The CDR3 bases are TGCGCCAGCAGTGCCGTAGATACGCAGTATTTT.

This clone was seen many times. V and J are TRBV5-1 and TRBJ2-1, with D maybe TRBD2 (7 bases). CDR3 length: 16 residues. Trimming took off 4 bases at V and 4 bases at J, with 18 bases between the two ends. The germline CDR1 and CDR2 sequences are SGHRS and YFSETQ. DNA for the CDR3: TGCGCCAGCAGCCAGGAGGGCGGGGGCCTTTACAATGAGCAGTTCTTC. Translated: CASSQEGGGLYNEQFF.

This clone was counted many times. The chain employs TRBV23-1 and TRBJ1-5, with 8 bases aligning to TRBD1. TRBV23-1 is an open reading frame whose function is uncertain. The CDR3 spans 16 residues. Trimming cost V 6 bases and J 1 base; bases outside gene matches: 8. Written as DNA, the CDR3 is TGCGCCAGCAGACCAGGGACAGGTCGGAGCAATCAGCCCCAGCATTTT. Protein product: CASRPGTGRSNQPQHF.

This chain uses TRBV7-9 with TRBJ2-1; 9 bases line up with TRBD2. V was clipped by 4 bases and J by 2 bases; unmatched bases: 3. In germline, CDR1 is SEHNR, CDR2 FQNEAQ (reference sequence). The CDR3 has 15 amino acids. Here the CDR3 DNA reads TGTGCCAGCAGCTGGACTAGCGCGACCTACAATGAGCAGTTCTTC. It specifies CASSWTSATYNEQFF.

This rearrangement joins TRBV7-9 to TRBJ2-7; either TRBD1 or TRBD2 may supply D (6 bases each). CDR1 is SEHNR, CDR2 FQNEAQ, per germline (reference sequence). With 5 bases removed from V and 6 bases from J, the gap between germline ends came to 17 bases. CDR3 length: 14 residues. The CDR3 sequence: CASSPGAGGLEQYF. The CDR3 DNA is TGTGCCAGCAGCCCGGGGGCCGGCGGGCTCGAGCAGTACTTC.

This clone has more than one count but fewer than ten. J is TRBJ2-6 and V is TRBV10-3; 8 nucleotides align to TRBD1. The length of the CDR3 is 16 residues. The germline V gene encodes CDR1 ENHRY and CDR2 SYGVKD. Trimming removed 3 bases from V and 0 bases from J; junction bases left unmatched: 1. The CDR3 DNA follows: TGTGCCATCAGTGAAGGGACAGGCTCTGGGGCCAACGTCCTGACTTTC. Translation gives CAISEGTGSGANVLTF.

The V call is TRBV5-4, the J call TRBJ2-3, with D possibly TRBD2 on 5 matching bases. CDR3 length equals 13 residues. The V gene's germline CDR1 is SGHNT and CDR2 YYREEE (reference sequence). Trimming removed 5 bases at V and 0 bases at J, with 7 bases between. CDR3 DNA sequence: TGTGCCAGCAGAGCGGCAAGCACAGATACGCAGTATTTT. This codes for CASRAASTDTQYF.

This clone was found a few times. The J gene is TRBJ2-1, the V gene TRBV7-3, with no clear D. V was clipped by 5 bases and J by 9 bases, with 14 bases between them. The germline CDR1 and CDR2 sequences are SGHTA and FQGTGA. This CDR3 region has 13 residues. The DNA for the CDR3 is TGTGCCAGCAGCCCCCCGGGCATCGGTGAGCAGTTCTTC. Translated: CASSPPGIGEQFF. Complete variable domain (other parts from reference TRBV7-3 and TRBJ2-1): GAGVSQTPSNKVTEKGKYVELRCDPISGHTALYWYRQSLGQGPEFLIYFQGTGAADDSGLPNDRFFAVRPEGSVSTLKIQRTERGDSAVYLCASSPPGIGEQFFGPGTRLTVL.

This clone has just a few counts. V gene TRBV9 combines with J gene TRBJ2-1; 15 bases match TRBD2. The CDR3 consists of 15 residues. CDR1 is SGDLS, CDR2 YYNGEE, per germline. J lost 10 bases, V lost 3 bases, and 5 bases had no gene match. This chain's CDR3 is CASSGGLAGGVEQFF. The CDR3, as DNA: TGTGCCAGCAGCGGAGGACTAGCGGGAGGGGTCGAGCAGTTCTTC.

V and J are TRBV7-6 and TRBJ2-3; D tentatively fits TRBD1 or TRBD2 (5 bases each). Trimming left V 2 bases short and J 1 base short, with 13 bases between. Germline V lookup: CDR1 SGHVS, CDR2 FNYEAQ. The CDR3 is 16 residues long. The CDR3 coding sequence is TGTGCCAGCAGCTTAAGTGGCGTGGGGGGCACAGATACGCAGTATTTT. It yields the protein CASSLSGVGGTDTQYF.

This clone was observed a handful of times. The chain joins TRBV7-6 to TRBJ2-5; 10 bases fit TRBD1. Per germline, CDR1 SGHVS and CDR2 FNYEAQ. The length of the CDR3 is 16 residues. The ends lost 4 bases at V and 5 bases at J; junction bases unmatched: 10. For the CDR3, the DNA is TGTGCCAGCAGCTCCCGTCCCGGGACAGGGGACGAGACCCAGTACTTC. Protein sequence: CASSSRPGTGDETQYF.

The chain uses TRBV7-2 and TRBJ2-5; D might be TRBD2 (6 bases). In germline, CDR1 is SGHTA, CDR2 FQGNSA. Deletions cut 5 bases from V and 1 base from J, with 11 bases between. CDR3 size: 14 residues. The CDR3 DNA sequence: TGTGCCAGCAGCCAGACTAGAGCCCAAGAGACCCAGTACTTC. Translation: CASSQTRAQETQYF.

J is TRBJ1-5 and V is TRBV27; D gene uncertain. From germline, CDR1 is MNHEY and CDR2 SMNVEV (reference sequence). V lost 4 bases to trimming and J lost 4 bases, with 8 bases between them. The CDR3 has 13 amino acids. As DNA, the CDR3 is TGTGCCAGCAGTTCGACTCTAAATCAGCCCCAGCATTTT. Its translation is CASSSTLNQPQHF.

The chain uses TRBV5-4 and TRBJ2-5; the D gene is possibly TRBD1 (5 bases). The CDR3 runs 14 residues. Per germline, CDR1 SGHNT and CDR2 YYREEE (reference sequence). Trimming removed 4 bases from V and 2 bases from J, with 12 bases in between. The DNA for the CDR3 is TGTGCCAGCAGCGCCGGACAAAGGCAAGAGACCCAGTACTTC. This sequence encodes CASSAGQRQETQYF. Full variable domain (rest looked up from reference TRBV5-4 and TRBJ2-5): ETGVTQSPTHLIKTRGQQVTLRCSSQSGHNTVSWYQQALGQGPQFIFQYYREEENGRGNFPPRFSGLQFPNYSSELNVNALELDDSALYLCASSAGQRQETQYFGPGTRLLVL.

CDR3 sequence: CASSLSPAGYGYTF. The CDR3 nucleotides read TGTGCCAGCAGCCTAAGTCCCGCCGGCTATGGCTACACCTTC. This chain uses TRBV9 with TRBJ1-2; D uncertain. This CDR3 spans 14 amino acids. Germline CDR1 SGDLS, CDR2 YYNGEE. The V end lost 4 bases, the J end lost 4 bases, and 14 bases lay between the germline ends.

This clone has a handful of counts. A far larger clone is just one base off, so this is likely a read error. The rearrangement links TRBV29-1 to TRBJ2-3; D remains unclear. Germline lookup yields CDR1 SQVTM and CDR2 ANQGSEA. The CDR3 extends over 10 amino acids. The DNA of the CDR3 is TGCAGCGTTTCGACGGAAACGCGGTATTTT. Its translation is CSVSTETRYF.

There are a few counts of this clone. The rearrangement links TRBV25-1 to TRBJ1-1; 7 bases agree with TRBD1. Germline V gives CDR1 MGHDK, CDR2 SYGVNS. V gave up 5 bases and J gave up 4 bases; unmatched junction bases: 7. The CDR3 loop spans 14 amino acids. The chain's CDR3 is CASSNRQGSTEAFF. DNA of the CDR3: TGTGCCAGCAGTAACAGACAGGGATCCACTGAAGCTTTCTTT.

CDR3 region: CASRKGETQYF. In DNA form, the CDR3 reads TGTGCCAGCAGAAAGGGTGAGACCCAGTACTTC. This chain links TRBV2 with TRBJ2-5; D call uncertain. The CDR3 has 11 amino acids. The germline gives CDR1 SNHLY, CDR2 FYNNEI. The germline V and J ends were trimmed by 6 bases and 5 bases, with 7 bases remaining between them.

The chain is built from TRBV7-9 and TRBJ1-1; D uncertain. This CDR3 region has 12 residues. Trimming shortened V by 5 bases and J by 5 bases, and 9 bases separated the two germline ends. Germline V gives CDR1 SEHNR, CDR2 FQNEAQ (reference sequence). The CDR3 protein is CASSRRSTEAFF. CDR3 coding DNA: TGTGCCAGCAGCCGGCGTTCGACTGAAGCTTTCTTT.

As to this clone: It may be a read error: a sequence one base away is much more abundant. The chain links TRBV6-1 to TRBJ2-1, with 13 bases matching TRBD2. Germline V CDR1 and CDR2: MNHNS, SASEGT. Trimming removed 2 bases from V and 7 bases from J; junction bases left unmatched: 5. The CDR3 consists of 16 residues. CDR3 sequence: CASSERTSGSWNEQFF. The CDR3 region has the DNA TGTGCCAGCAGTGAAAGGACTAGCGGGAGTTGGAATGAGCAGTTCTTC.

This clone was counted a few times. Other DNA sequences in this sample translate to the same CDR3. The V call is TRBV30, the J call TRBJ2-1; no clear D. The germline V gene has CDR1 GTSNPN and CDR2 SVGIG (reference sequence). V dropped 0 bases and J dropped 7 bases, with 7 bases sitting between them. The CDR3 loop spans 12 amino acids. CDR3 sequence: CAWSVTRNEQFF. For the CDR3, the DNA is TGTGCCTGGAGTGTAACAAGAAATGAGCAGTTCTTC.

The V gene is TRBV6-1, the J gene TRBJ1-5, with D possibly being TRBD1 (5 bases). V shed 8 bases and J shed 1 base, with 6 bases lying between them. Germline CDR1 MNHNS, CDR2 SASEGT. The CDR3 consists of 12 residues. The CDR3 spells CASRDSNQPQHF. The CDR3 nucleotides are TGTGCCAGCCGGGACAGCAATCAGCCCCAGCATTTT.

This clone occurred a few times. The chain links TRBV10-3 to TRBJ2-7, with TRBD2 matching over 8 bases. Germline CDR1 is ENHRY and CDR2 is SYGVKD. This CDR3 comprises 14 residues. J was trimmed by 2 bases and V by 4 bases; bases with no gene match: 4. The DNA of the CDR3 is TGTGCCATCAGTGTTACTAGCGGTACCTACGAGCAGTACTTC. Residues: CAISVTSGTYEQYF.

This clone has more than one count but fewer than ten. The same CDR3 is also encoded by other DNA sequences in this sample. The rearrangement links TRBV7-2 to TRBJ2-7, with D unresolved. Germline loops: CDR1 SGHTA, CDR2 FQGNSA. The CDR3 loop spans 12 amino acids. With 1 base removed from V and 3 bases from J, the gap between germline ends came to 4 bases. This CDR3 is CASSLDFYEQYF. Written as DNA, the CDR3 is TGTGCCAGCAGCTTAGACTTCTACGAGCAGTACTTC.

In regard to this clone: Other DNA sequences in the sample encode the same CDR3. CDR3: CASSPAELAKNIQYF. The CDR3 DNA sequence: TGTGCCAGCAGCCCTGCAGAGCTAGCCAAAAACATTCAGTACTTC. The genes are TRBV28 and TRBJ2-4; D is unclear. This CDR3 has 15 amino acids. Germline V gene sequence: CDR1 MDHEN, CDR2 SYDVKM. V was cut by 6 bases and J by 0 bases, with 12 bases left in between.

This clone came up a few times. The rearrangement joins TRBV7-6 to TRBJ2-3; D not resolved. In germline, CDR1 is SGHVS, CDR2 FNYEAQ. Between the trimmed V and J ends, which lost 5 bases and 4 bases, there was a span of 19 bases. This CDR3 has 16 residues. CDR3 nucleotide sequence: TGTGCCAGCAGCCCCTCCCGGGTAATGGCCGCAGATACGCAGTATTTT. Translation: CASSPSRVMAADTQYF.

The table lists this clone with a few counts. The V gene is TRBV10-3, the J gene TRBJ2-7; 9 bases align to TRBD2. V lost 0 bases and J lost 3; bases outside the gene matches: 3. This CDR3 is 15 amino acids long. Germline CDR1 and CDR2: ENHRY and SYGVKD. The CDR3 DNA reads TGTGCCATCAGTGAGTCGACTAGCGGCTTCTACGAGCAGTACTTC. Encoded protein: CAISESTSGFYEQYF.

This clone was seen more than once but under ten times. The V call is TRBV29-1, the J call TRBJ2-3; D is tentatively TRBD1 or TRBD2 (6 bases each). Trimming shortened V by 8 bases and J by 1 base, and 19 bases separated the two germline ends. This CDR3 is 15 amino acids long. Germline V lookup: CDR1 SQVTM, CDR2 ANQGSEA. CDR3 amino acids: CSFSLGGSGTDTQYF. In DNA form, the CDR3 reads TGCAGCTTCTCGCTGGGGGGCAGCGGCACAGATACGCAGTATTTT.

In this sample, this clone turned up a few times. The rearrangement joins TRBV4-3 to TRBJ2-7; no clear D. CDR3 size: 17 residues. V was trimmed by 0 bases and J by 0 bases, leaving 15 bases between them. The germline gives CDR1 LGHNA, CDR2 YSLEER. The CDR3 sequence: CASSQEGPATSSYEQYF. The CDR3, as DNA: TGCGCCAGCAGCCAAGAAGGGCCCGCGACGAGCTCCTACGAGCAGTACTTC.

The chain links TRBV6-1 to TRBJ2-3; D call uncertain. Trimming cost V 5 bases and J 2 bases, with 5 bases left between them. The CDR3 is 12 residues long. CDR1 is MNHNS and CDR2 is SASEGT in the germline V gene. The CDR3 loop reads CASSRFTDTQYF. CDR3 DNA: TGTGCCAGCAGTCGGTTCACAGATACGCAGTATTTT.